The 26 T cell receptor beta chains given below trace back to one sample, sequenced in a study of T cells after yellow fever vaccination. MiXCR, applied by TCRdb to the 5' RACE reads, yields one record per CDR3 protein. The data show some 240,000 distinct CDR3 sequences, around 4.9% seen once. The sample was CD4+ T cells sorted from PBMCs, taken on the day of the yellow fever booster vaccination. These receptors were collected from a man younger than 35 who received the YFV17D yellow fever vaccine.

CDR3 amino acids: CASSSTSGGLNEQFF. The CDR3 DNA sequence: TGCGCCAGCAGCTCGACTAGCGGGGGCCTCAATGAGCAGTTCTTC. V usage is TRBV5-1 and J usage is TRBJ2-1; 12 bases map to TRBD2. Germline assignment: CDR1 SGHRS and CDR2 YFSETQ. The CDR3 is made up of 15 amino acids. The junction had 4 bases not matched to a gene; V was cut back by 3 bases and J by 6 bases.

In its sample, this clonotype was seen many times. The chain recombines TRBV18 with TRBJ2-3; D may match TRBD1 or TRBD2 (5 bases each). The CDR3 loop spans 16 amino acids. Between the trimmed V and J ends, which lost 2 bases and 2 bases, there was a span of 14 bases. The V gene's germline CDR1 is KGHSH and CDR2 LQKENI. In nucleotides, the CDR3 is TGTGCCAGCTCACCAGTGGGACCCCCCATCACAGATACGCAGTATTTT. Its translation: CASSPVGPPITDTQYF.

This clonotype was found a few times. J is TRBJ2-5 and V is TRBV27; a weak D match, TRBD2 (6 bases). V lost 4 bases, J lost 5 bases, and 23 bases lay in between. This CDR3 comprises 17 residues. The germline CDR1 and CDR2 sequences are MNHEY and SMNVEV (reference sequence). The CDR3 region is CASSSGVGRKERETQYF. The CDR3 bases are TGTGCCAGCAGTTCGGGAGTAGGACGTAAAGAAAGGGAGACCCAGTACTTC.

This clonotype has more than one count but fewer than ten. V usage is TRBV7-3 and J usage is TRBJ2-3, with 7 bases fitting TRBD2. The CDR3 covers 16 residues. The V segment lost 4 bases and the J segment 3 bases; nucleotides outside the gene matches: 10. The germline gives CDR1 SGHTA, CDR2 FQGTGA. The CDR3 DNA follows: TGTGCCAGCAGCTCAACCGGACTAGGGTGGACAGATACGCAGTATTTT. Its protein product is CASSSTGLGWTDTQYF. The whole variable domain, filled in from reference TRBV7-3 and TRBJ2-3, reads GAGVSQTPSNKVTEKGKYVELRCDPISGHTALYWYRQSLGQGPEFLIYFQGTGAADDSGLPNDRFFAVRPEGSVSTLKIQRTERGDSAVYLCASSSTGLGWTDTQYFGPGTRLTVL.

Ten or more counts support this clonotype. V is TRBV20-1 and J is TRBJ2-7; TRBD2 might be the D (7 bases). The germline V and J ends were trimmed by 1 base and 4 bases, with 14 bases remaining between them. CDR3 length: 14 amino acids. Germline values: CDR1 DFQATT, CDR2 SNEGSKA (reference sequence). CDR3 residues: CSARGGGFLYEQYF. The CDR3 DNA sequence: TGCAGTGCTAGAGGGGGGGGCTTCCTTTACGAGCAGTACTTC.

The rearrangement joins TRBV5-4 to TRBJ2-1, with D maybe TRBD1 (6 bases). V lost 4 bases and J 8 bases, leaving 16 bases between the germline ends. Germline V gene data show CDR1 as SGHNT and CDR2 as YYREEE (reference sequence). The CDR3 sequence is 14 residues long. CDR3 protein: CASSLGTTKDEQFF. CDR3 bases: TGTGCCAGCAGCCTCGGGACAACGAAGGATGAGCAGTTCTTC.

DNA of the CDR3: TGCGCCAGCAGCCCGGCTGGCAGGCCCACCTACGAGCAGTACTTC. Encoded protein: CASSPAGRPTYEQYF. The chain couples TRBV5-1 to TRBJ2-7; no clear D. This CDR3 has 15 residues. Deletions cut 4 bases from V and 2 bases from J, with 16 bases between. The germline CDR1 and CDR2 sequences are SGHRS and YFSETQ.

This clonotype was seen at least ten times. V usage is TRBV20-1 and J usage is TRBJ2-1, with D possibly TRBD1 on 6 matching bases. The V end was cut by 3 bases, the J end by 7 bases, with 16 bases between. This CDR3 has 14 amino acids. The V gene's germline CDR1 is DFQATT and CDR2 SNEGSKA (reference sequence). The CDR3 loop is CSASKSGTTNEQFF. CDR3 bases: TGCAGTGCTAGCAAATCCGGGACAACGAATGAGCAGTTCTTC.

The table lists this clonotype with a few counts. This chain links TRBV7-2 with TRBJ2-2; D possibly corresponds to TRBD1 (5 bases). CDR3 size: 14 residues. The V end was cut by 5 bases, the J end by 7 bases, with 14 bases between. Germline CDR1 and CDR2: SGHTA and FQGNSA. In DNA form, the CDR3 reads TGTGCCAGCAGCCATCAAACAGGCCGCGGGGAGCTGTTTTTT. It codes for CASSHQTGRGELFF. Combining the CDR3 with reference TRBV7-2 and TRBJ2-2 gives the whole variable domain GAGVSQSPSNKVTEKGKDVELRCDPISGHTALYWYRQSLGQGLEFLIYFQGNSAPDKSGLPSDRFSAERTGGSVSTLTIQRTQQEDSAVYLCASSHQTGRGELFFGEGSRLTVL.

About this clonotype itself: The junction shows a germline mismatch at one end, possibly a read error. The V and J genes are TRBV3-1 and TRBJ2-5; D uncertain. In germline, CDR1 is LGHDT, CDR2 YNNKEL (reference sequence). CDR3 length: 13 residues. The CDR3 coding sequence is TGTGACAGCAGCCAAAGCTCTGTCGAGACCCAGTACTTC. The encoded protein is CDSSQSSVETQYF.

The V gene is TRBV6-6, the J gene TRBJ2-7; perhaps TRBD1 as D (6 bases). V was trimmed by 6 bases and J by 3 bases, leaving 12 bases between them. Germline V gene lookup returns CDR1 MNHNY and CDR2 SVGAGI (reference sequence). The CDR3 spans 13 residues. Here the CDR3 DNA reads TGTGCCAGCAGCAAAGGACAGCTCTACGAGCAGTACTTC. It yields the protein CASSKGQLYEQYF.

This clonotype showed up many times. The chain combines TRBV7-2 with TRBJ1-1, with TRBD1 matching 7 bases. Germline CDR1 is SGHTA and CDR2 is FQGNSA. CDR3 length: 15 residues. The V and J ends lost 4 bases and 3 bases, in that order; junction bases with no gene match: 8. The CDR3 coding sequence is TGTGCCAGCAGCTCGCAGGGGGGCGCGGACACTGAAGCTTTCTTT. This encodes CASSSQGGADTEAFF.

This clonotype was counted only a few times. The J gene is TRBJ2-5, the V gene TRBV10-3, with 15 nucleotides matching TRBD2. This CDR3 contains 16 residues. The germline CDR1 and CDR2 sequences are ENHRY and SYGVKD. J lost 2 bases, V lost 6 bases, and 4 bases had no gene match. The CDR3 here is CAISPGTSGGQETQYF. The CDR3, as DNA: TGTGCCATCAGCCCCGGGACTAGCGGGGGGCAAGAGACCCAGTACTTC.

This clonotype was counted between two and nine times. The chain joins TRBV10-3 to TRBJ2-2; no reliable D call. The germline gives CDR1 ENHRY, CDR2 SYGVKD. V lost 6 bases to trimming and J lost 7 bases, with 6 bases between them. The CDR3 has 11 amino acids. DNA of the CDR3: TGTGCCATCAGGGGAATCGGGGAGCTGTTTTTT. Translated, it gives CAIRGIGELFF.

The V call is TRBV24-1, the J call TRBJ2-3; no clear D gene. Per the germline V gene, CDR1 is KGHDR and CDR2 is SFDVKD. The V end lost 7 bases, the J end lost 4 bases, and 5 bases lay between the germline ends. The CDR3 consists of 11 residues. Written as DNA, the CDR3 is TGTGCCACCAGAGGCCCAGATACGCAGTATTTT. Translated, it gives CATRGPDTQYF.

This clonotype was seen more than once but under ten times. This chain joins TRBV20-1 and TRBJ2-5; 10 bases agree with TRBD2. Germline loops: CDR1 DFQATT, CDR2 SNEGSKA (reference sequence). The V and J ends lost 4 bases and 3 bases, in that order; junction bases with no gene match: 8. The CDR3 has 15 amino acids. This chain's CDR3 is CSATSGGAGEETQYF. The CDR3, as DNA: TGCAGTGCTACAAGCGGGGGGGCCGGAGAAGAGACCCAGTACTTC.

Ten or more counts support this clonotype. The chain has TRBV6-2 or TRBV6-3 and TRBJ1-5, with a tentative D call TRBD1 (5 bases). V lost 5 bases and J lost 1, with 24 bases in between. Germline CDR1 and CDR2: MNHEY and SVGEGT. This CDR3 has 19 amino acids. CDR3 in DNA: TGTGCCAGCAGTACAAACTACCGGGACTCACGGGGGAGCAATCAGCCCCAGCATTTT. Protein: CASSTNYRDSRGSNQPQHF.

Many counts were recorded for this clonotype. CDR3 coding DNA: TGTGCCAGCAGCCCGGGACTAGCGGACACAGATACGCAGTATTTT. Its protein product is CASSPGLADTDTQYF. This chain connects TRBV7-9 to TRBJ2-3, with TRBD2 matching over 11 bases. CDR1 is SEHNR and CDR2 is FQNEAQ in the germline V gene (reference sequence). The CDR3 is 15 amino acids. Trimming cost V 5 bases and J 2 bases; bases outside gene matches: 3.

This clonotype was seen only a few times. The chain combines TRBV5-6 with TRBJ2-5; no firm D call. The CDR3 runs to 14 residues. CDR1 and CDR2 from the germline V gene are SGHDT and YYEEEE. Trimming left V 0 bases short and J 4 bases short, with 10 bases between. CDR3 sequence: CASSLASATETQYF. The CDR3 nucleotides are TGTGCCAGCAGCTTGGCGTCAGCAACAGAGACCCAGTACTTC.

The chain carries TRBV28 and TRBJ2-3; TRBD2 aligns across 10 bases. CDR3 length: 16 amino acids. J was trimmed by 2 bases and V by 6 bases; bases with no gene match: 8. Germline values: CDR1 MDHEN, CDR2 SYDVKM. The CDR3 sequence is CASSHSLAGATDTQYF. CDR3 sequence (DNA): TGTGCCAGCAGCCACTCCCTAGCGGGGGCCACAGATACGCAGTATTTT.

This clonotype was detected many times. V is TRBV7-2 and J is TRBJ2-1, with D uncertain. The V and J ends lost 2 bases and 0 bases respectively, with 5 bases between them. Germline assignment: CDR1 SGHTA and CDR2 FQGNSA. The length of the CDR3 is 14 residues. DNA for the CDR3: TGTGCCAGCAGCTTAATGTCCTCCTACAATGAGCAGTTCTTC. Protein sequence: CASSLMSSYNEQFF.

Ten or more counts support this clonotype. V is TRBV28 and J is TRBJ2-3; TRBD2 matches 13 bases. Trimming took 5 bases from V and 2 from J; bases not matched to a gene: 4. CDR1 and CDR2 (germline): MDHEN, SYDVKM. The CDR3 is 16 residues long. The CDR3 region is CASSSGTSGDTDTQYF. For the CDR3, the DNA is TGTGCCAGCAGTAGCGGGACTAGCGGGGACACAGATACGCAGTATTTT.

The gene calls are TRBV12-3 or TRBV12-4 and TRBJ1-5, with no clear D. The CDR3 has 12 residues. V was cut by 4 bases and J by 7 bases, with 8 bases left in between. In DNA, the CDR3 is TGTGCCAGCAGTTGGGGTCCACAGCCCCAGCATTTT. Amino acids: CASSWGPQPQHF.

This clonotype was observed many times. The genes are TRBV5-6 and TRBJ2-2; 7 bases are shared with TRBD1. Per germline, CDR1 SGHDT and CDR2 YYEEEE. The CDR3 consists of 15 residues. Trimming at V came to 4 bases and at J to 5 bases, leaving 8 bases not matched to a gene. The DNA for the CDR3 is TGTGCCAGCAGCCAATGGGACAGACATACCGGGGAGCTGTTTTTT. Its protein is CASSQWDRHTGELFF.

The chain links TRBV6-5 to TRBJ1-6; D possibly corresponds to TRBD1 (5 bases). The CDR3 is 15 amino acids. In germline, CDR1 is MNHEY, CDR2 SVGAGI. Trimming shortened V by 0 bases and J by 11 bases, and 14 bases separated the two germline ends. CDR3 coding DNA: TGTGCCAGCAGTTACTCGGTGGGGGAGGGAACACCCCTCCACTTT. It translates to CASSYSVGEGTPLHF.

This clonotype was counted only a few times. This rearrangement joins TRBV18 to TRBJ1-1; possible D gene TRBD1, 5 bases. The CDR3 is 14 amino acids. Trimming stripped 0 bases from V and 5 bases from J, with 10 bases between. Germline CDR1 is KGHSH and CDR2 is LQKENI. The CDR3 DNA follows: TGTGCCAGCTCACCACCAGCCAGGGTTACTGAAGCTTTCTTT. It specifies CASSPPARVTEAFF.